One sample yielded the 23 T cell receptor beta chains listed below, sequenced in a study of shared clonotypes between healthy human individuals (dated by TCRdb to the early 2020s). Libraries were prepared through the immunoSEQ multiplex PCR assay. Imported from immuneACCESS, the table was reduced by TCRdb to in-frame sequences with V and J called. These copies leave out some clones; in studies compared against another copy, an unresolved V gene accounts for under half, and the cause of the remainder is not known. Recorded for this sample are about 2.3 million clones; approximately 93% of them occurred a single time. 0.39% of the sample lies in the top ten. The sequenced sample consisted of naive CD4+ T cells from PBMCs. The intended sense of this specimen's cell subset or site label: CD45RA+ positively selected. Source of these receptors: a man younger than 35 in good health. Some clones in this sample may be carry-over from other donors' samples.

The chain has TRBV2 and TRBJ2-5; D not resolved. V was clipped by 3 bases and J by 2 bases, with 10 bases between them. There are 14 residues in the CDR3. Germline V CDR1 and CDR2: SNHLY, FYNNEI. The CDR3 nucleotides read TGTGCCAGCAGTGAGTTGCTAGGGCAAGAGACCCAGTACTTC. Translated, it gives CASSELLGQETQYF.

The rearrangement uses TRBV28 and TRBJ2-7, with D possibly being TRBD1 (7 bases). Trimming took 4 bases from V and 11 from J, leaving 15 bases between them. The CDR3 covers 12 residues. From germline, CDR1 is MDHEN and CDR2 SYDVKM. In DNA form, the CDR3 reads TGTGCCAGCAGTTCCCGACAGGGCGGGGAGTACTTC. Protein: CASSSRQGGEYF.

This clone has a handful of counts. The J gene is TRBJ1-1, the V gene TRBV18; D is ambiguous. Germline-derived CDR1 and CDR2 are KGHSH and LQKENI. The ends were cut back, 4 bases at V and 3 bases at J, with 9 bases in the middle. This CDR3 is 13 amino acids long. The CDR3 region is CASSLGKDTEAFF. The CDR3 DNA sequence: TGTGCCAGCTCACTTGGTAAGGACACTGAAGCTTTCTTT.

The rearrangement links TRBV5-1 to TRBJ2-7; possible D gene TRBD2, 5 bases. CDR3 length: 14 amino acids. The germline V gene encodes CDR1 SGHRS and CDR2 YFSETQ. Trimming pared 4 bases from V and 6 bases from J, leaving 17 bases between. The CDR3 loop is CASSPGTSEAEQYF. DNA of the CDR3: TGCGCCAGCAGCCCAGGAACTAGTGAGGCCGAGCAGTACTTC.

The chain couples TRBV18 to TRBJ1-3, with D unclear. The CDR3 length is 12 residues. CDR1 is KGHSH, CDR2 LQKENI, per germline. The germline V and J ends were trimmed by 2 bases and 9 bases, with 8 bases remaining between them. CDR3 in DNA: TGTGCCAGCTCACCAGTTAGCGGCACCATATATTTT. Encoded protein: CASSPVSGTIYF.

The V and J genes are TRBV6-5 and TRBJ1-2; no clear D gene. This CDR3 spans 15 amino acids. The germline gives CDR1 MNHEY, CDR2 SVGAGI. V was pared by 0 bases and J by 5 bases, with 13 bases between. CDR3 DNA: TGTGCCAGCAGTTACTCATGGGCAGGCGAATATGGCTACACCTTC. Amino acids: CASSYSWAGEYGYTF.

The V gene is TRBV5-1, the J gene TRBJ2-3, with D possibly TRBD2 on 6 matching bases. CDR3 size: 12 residues. V gave up 0 bases and J gave up 9 bases, with 8 bases separating them. Germline CDR1 is SGHRS and CDR2 is YFSETQ. DNA for the CDR3: TGCGCCAGCAGCTTGGTCCGGGAGACGCAGTATTTT. Amino acids: CASSLVRETQYF.

The rearrangement joins TRBV10-3 to TRBJ2-5, with 7 bases lining up with TRBD1. Germline V lookup: CDR1 ENHRY, CDR2 SYGVKD. The ends lost 6 bases at V and 1 base at J; junction bases unmatched: 5. CDR3 size: 14 residues. The DNA of the CDR3 is TGTGCCATCAGACCACAGGGGCCCCAAGAGACCCAGTACTTC. Encoded protein: CAIRPQGPQETQYF.

The rearrangement joins TRBV14 to TRBJ1-3, with no clear D. Per the germline V gene, CDR1 is SGHDN and CDR2 is FVKESK. Trimming stripped 5 bases from V and 0 bases from J, with 17 bases between. The CDR3 loop spans 17 amino acids. The DNA of the CDR3 is TGTGCCAGCAGCGCCCTTTCGACGGTCCTCTCTGGAAACACCATATATTTT. Its protein is CASSALSTVLSGNTIYF.

J is TRBJ1-4 and V is TRBV28; D perhaps matches TRBD1 (5 bases). The CDR3 extends over 17 amino acids. The V end was cut by 6 bases, the J end by 6 bases, with 23 bases between. Germline values: CDR1 MDHEN, CDR2 SYDVKM. DNA of the CDR3: TGTGCCAGCAGCCTACCCCCTTGGGGCCCAGCAGATGAAAAACTGTTTTTT. It translates to CASSLPPWGPADEKLFF.

The CDR3 spells CASSFHRGPYEQYF. DNA for the CDR3: TGTGCCAGCAGTTTCCACCGGGGCCCCTACGAGCAGTACTTC. V is TRBV27 and J is TRBJ2-7; either TRBD1 or TRBD2 may fit D (5 bases each). V was trimmed by 3 bases and J by 2 bases, leaving 11 bases between them. The CDR3 is 14 residues long. Germline assignment: CDR1 MNHEY and CDR2 SMNVEV (reference sequence).

This clone occurred once. CDR3 sequence (DNA): TGTGCCTGCTCGGGTGGACCTAGCTTGGCGGAGACCCAGTACTTC. Encoded protein: CACSGGPSLAETQYF. The V and J genes are TRBV30 and TRBJ2-5; weak D call: TRBD2 (5 bases). The CDR3 has 15 amino acids. The germline CDR1 and CDR2 sequences are GTSNPN and SVGIG (reference sequence). V was shortened by 6 bases and J by 5 bases, with 22 bases between the two germline ends. Drawing the rest from reference TRBV30 and TRBJ2-5, the complete variable domain is SQTIHQWPATLVQPVGSPLSLECTVEGTSNPNLYWYRQAAGRGLQLLFYSVGIGQISSEVPQNLSASRPQDRQFILSSKKLLLSDSGFYLCACSGGPSLAETQYFGPGTRLLVL.

The chain is built from TRBV5-1 and TRBJ1-1; D uncertain. The CDR3 covers 13 residues. Germline CDR1 is SGHRS and CDR2 is YFSETQ. The V gene lost 4 bases and the J gene lost 3 bases, with 10 bases spanning the gap. The CDR3 spells CASSATRDTEAFF. The DNA for the CDR3 is TGCGCCAGCAGCGCCACAAGGGACACTGAAGCTTTCTTT.

The chain carries TRBV7-2 and TRBJ1-2, with D possibly matching TRBD1 (5 bases). Trimming pared 2 bases from V and 6 bases from J, leaving 16 bases between. This CDR3 region has 15 residues. Germline CDR1 and CDR2: SGHTA and FQGNSA. CDR3 amino acids: CASSLSWGPQNGYTF. In DNA, the CDR3 is TGTGCCAGCAGCTTATCCTGGGGCCCCCAGAATGGCTACACCTTC.

The chain couples TRBV18 to TRBJ2-1; 9 bases are shared with TRBD1. The CDR3 is 14 amino acids. With 3 bases clipped from V and 7 bases from J, the junction kept 4 bases outside the gene matches. The germline V gene encodes CDR1 KGHSH and CDR2 LQKENI. The CDR3 reads CASSPRTGENEQFF. The CDR3 region has the DNA TGTGCCAGCTCACCTAGGACAGGGGAAAATGAGCAGTTCTTC.

The V and J genes are TRBV27 and TRBJ1-2; possibly TRBD1 for D (5 bases). Germline lookup yields CDR1 MNHEY and CDR2 SMNVEV (reference sequence). The V gene lost 6 bases and the J gene lost 0 bases, with 11 bases spanning the gap. This CDR3 is 14 amino acids long. CDR3 bases: TGTGCCAGCAGACCGGGACCACCTAACTATGGCTACACCTTC. This sequence encodes CASRPGPPNYGYTF.

V gene TRBV5-1 combines with J gene TRBJ2-1; 10 bases map to TRBD2. The trim removed 0 bases at V and 10 bases at J, leaving 10 bases unmatched. The CDR3 runs to 16 residues. The V gene's germline CDR1 is SGHRS and CDR2 YFSETQ. In DNA, the CDR3 is TGCGCCAGCAGCTTGGGTCCTAGCGGGAGAGGGCAAGAGCAGTTCTTC. Translating gives CASSLGPSGRGQEQFF.

The rearrangement links TRBV4-2 to TRBJ1-1; perhaps TRBD1 as D (5 bases). Germline V gene data show CDR1 as LGHNA and CDR2 as YNFKEQ. The CDR3 runs to 15 residues. Trimming took 0 bases from V and 4 from J, leaving 12 bases between them. The DNA of the CDR3 is TGTGCCAGCAGCCAAGATGTAGCGGGGACCACTGAAGCTTTCTTT. Its protein is CASSQDVAGTTEAFF.

This clone came up once. The V gene is TRBV11-1, the J gene TRBJ2-7, with a possible D match to TRBD2 (6 bases). Trimming took 5 bases from V and 5 from J, leaving 13 bases between them. The CDR3 loop spans 13 amino acids. The V gene's germline CDR1 is SGHAT and CDR2 FQDESV (reference sequence). CDR3 in DNA: TGTGCCAGCAGCCAGACTAGAATCAACGAGCAGTACTTC. It is translated as CASSQTRINEQYF.

This clone was seen just once. The rearrangement links TRBV6-1 to TRBJ2-7; D remains ambiguous. Trimming shortened V by 0 bases and J by 2 bases, and 17 bases separated the two germline ends. The CDR3 is made up of 17 amino acids. Looked up from germline, CDR1 is MNHNS and CDR2 is SASEGT. The CDR3 DNA follows: TGTGCCAGCAGTGAAGCAGAACAGCCACGAACCACCTACGAGCAGTACTTC. It yields the protein CASSEAEQPRTTYEQYF.

The chain recombines TRBV29-1 with TRBJ2-5; 9 bases line up with TRBD1. V gave up 6 bases and J gave up 5 bases; unmatched junction bases: 4. The CDR3 is 12 amino acids. In germline, CDR1 is SQVTM, CDR2 ANQGSEA. CDR3 in amino acids: CSVQGQGETQYF. The CDR3 nucleotides are TGCAGCGTCCAAGGACAGGGGGAGACCCAGTACTTC.

In this sample, this clone turned up once. V usage is TRBV5-4 and J usage is TRBJ2-7; TRBD1 agrees at 11 bases. This CDR3 is 15 amino acids long. The germline V gene has CDR1 SGHNT and CDR2 YYREEE (reference sequence). V gave up 3 bases and J gave up 2 bases; unmatched junction bases: 4. The CDR3 DNA reads TGTGCCAGCAGCTCGCCGGGACAGGGGGCCTACGAGCAGTACTTC. Residues: CASSSPGQGAYEQYF. Drawing the rest from reference TRBV5-4 and TRBJ2-7, the complete variable domain is ETGVTQSPTHLIKTRGQQVTLRCSSQSGHNTVSWYQQALGQGPQFIFQYYREEENGRGNFPPRFSGLQFPNYSSELNVNALELDDSALYLCASSSPGQGAYEQYFGPGTRLTVT.

The chain employs TRBV5-4 and TRBJ2-2, with 15 bases that match TRBD2. Germline V gene sequence: CDR1 SGHNT, CDR2 YYREEE (reference sequence). The CDR3 has 19 residues. J gave up 2 bases and V 5 bases, and 10 bases lay outside the gene matches. CDR3 DNA: TGTGCCAGCAGACGACCGGGACTAGCGGGAGGTGTTAACACCGGGGAGCTGTTTTTT. This codes for CASRRPGLAGGVNTGELFF.